The clone carrying this T cell receptor beta chain has a count of ten or more. These data belong to a study of T cells in Graves' hyperthyroidism and ophthalmopathy. The CDR3 totals 14 residues. Per germline, CDR1 SGHAT and CDR2 FQNNGV. Trimming stripped 2 bases from V and 4 bases from J, with 8 bases between. Each person with ophthalmopathy scored at least 3 on the Clinical Activity Score, reached NOSPECS grade 4 or higher, and had been ill under 3 months. Out of roughly 10 ml of fresh peripheral blood came the PBMCs. Amplified TCR beta CDR3 regions came from RNA transcripts. First-round RT-PCR with HTBI primers amplified the TCR CDR3 region. From the multiplex PCR reads, TCRdb called clonotypes with MiXCR, one entry per CDR3 protein. The data hold roughly 380,000 distinct CDR3 sequences, with over 15% observed a single time.

Specimen: blood. This clonotype was obtained from a woman aged 40 to 50 with Graves' ophthalmopathy. The V call is TRBV11-2, the J call TRBJ2-2, with D hard to call. The CDR3 nucleotides read TGTGCCAGCAGCTTATGGGCTAGCACCGGGGAGCTGTTTTTT. It yields the protein CASSLWASTGELFF.